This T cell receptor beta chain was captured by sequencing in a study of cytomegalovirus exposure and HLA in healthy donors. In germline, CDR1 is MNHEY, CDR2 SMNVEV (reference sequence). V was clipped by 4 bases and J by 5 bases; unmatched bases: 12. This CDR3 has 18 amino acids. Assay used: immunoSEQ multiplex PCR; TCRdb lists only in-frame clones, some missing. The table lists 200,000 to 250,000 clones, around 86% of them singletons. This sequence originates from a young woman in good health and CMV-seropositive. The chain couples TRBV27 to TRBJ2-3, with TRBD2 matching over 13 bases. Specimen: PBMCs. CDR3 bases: TGTGCCAGCAGTTCGGGACTAGCGGGATGGGTTGAGGAAGATACGCAGTATTTT. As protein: CASSSGLAGWVEEDTQYF.